A selection of T cell receptor beta chains follows, all from one sample in a study of Ad26.COV2.S vaccination and SARS-CoV-2 variants. Method: immunoSEQ multiplex PCR; TCRdb's copy keeps in-frame clones and lacks some. This table holds about 180,000 clones, 87% found once. This sample comprised peripheral blood, obtained after recovery from COVID-19. The receptors come from a human donor who had recovered from COVID-19. The CDR3 runs from the conserved cysteine through the conserved F or W. The order of the fields is D gene, J gene, V gene, clone size, CDR3 DNA, CDR3 protein. D genes are given only for firm matches. Clone size is given for some rows only: seen once, a few or many times, or a class if the clone is expanded.

.,TRBJ2-7,TRBV7-3,.,TGTGCCAGCAGCTTAACGGTACGTGGAGAGCAGTACTTC,CASSLTVRGEQYF
TRBD1,TRBJ1-4,TRBV27,.,TGTGCCAGCAGTCCGCTCCCGTGGGGGACAGGGGCGAATGAAAAACTGTTTTTT,CASSPLPWGTGANEKLFF
.,TRBJ1-1,TRBV5-1,.,TGCGCCAGCAGCTTTGAGCTGGGCCCTACTGAAGCTTTCTTT,CASSFELGPTEAFF
TRBD1,TRBJ2-5,TRBV6-5,.,TGTGCCACCGTACAGGGGTTTCGTGAGACCCAGTACTTC,CATVQGFRETQYF
.,TRBJ1-5,TRBV18,.,TGTGCCAGCTCACCGATGGGCTTTGGTCAGCCCCAGCATTTT,CASSPMGFGQPQHF
TRBD2,TRBJ2-1,TRBV5-6,.,TGTGCCAGCAGCTGGCTTAGCGGGAGATGGAATGAGCAGTTCTTC,CASSWLSGRWNEQFF
TRBD1,TRBJ2-5,TRBV27,.,TGTGCCAGCAGCCCGGGACAGCTGCAAGAGACCCAGTACTTC,CASSPGQLQETQYF
.,TRBJ2-7,TRBV11-1,.,TGTGCCACCCAAGGAGTTCCCTCCGAGCAGTACTTC,CATQGVPSEQYF
TRBD1,TRBJ1-2,TRBV5-1,.,TGCGCCAGCAGCCAGGGACAGGGGAATGGCTACACCTTC,CASSQGQGNGYTF
.,TRBJ2-5,TRBV9,.,TGTGCCAGCAGCGTAGGAGGCCCACCGGAGACCCAGTACTTC,CASSVGGPPETQYF
TRBD1,TRBJ2-6,TRBV7-3,.,TGTGCCAGCAGCTCGATGACAGGGTCACCTGGGGCCAACGTCCTGACTTTC,CASSSMTGSPGANVLTF
.,TRBJ2-3,TRBV24-1,.,TGTGCCACCAGTGACAGAGTCACAGATACGCAGTATTTT,CATSDRVTDTQYF
TRBD2,TRBJ2-1,TRBV7-3,.,TGTGCCAGCAGCTTAGCGGGAGATAGTTTCAATGAGCAGTTCTTC,CASSLAGDSFNEQFF
TRBD2,TRBJ2-3,TRBV29-1,.,TGCAGCGTTGACCCTAGCGGGGACAGCACAGATACGCAGTATTTT,CSVDPSGDSTDTQYF
.,TRBJ1-1,TRBV28,.,TGTGCCACCCGGGAGGGCACTGAAGCTTTCTTT,CATREGTEAFF
.,TRBJ1-1,TRBV3-1/TRBV3-2,.,TGTGCCAGCAGCCAAGGGGCCGACAGCTGGACTGAAGCTTTCTTT,CASSQGADSWTEAFF
TRBD2,TRBJ2-7,TRBV10-3,.,TGTGCCACATGGGGGGGGGAGGCGGCTAGCACCCACGAGCAGTACTTC,CATWGGEAASTHEQYF
TRBD1,TRBJ2-2,TRBV27,.,TGTGCCAGCAGTGGATACGGGACAGGGGTAACCACCGGGGAGCTGTTTTTT,CASSGYGTGVTTGELFF
TRBD2,TRBJ2-2,TRBV7-3,.,TGTGCCAGCAGCGTTAGCGGGAGCTACACCGGGGAGCTGTTTTTT,CASSVSGSYTGELFF
.,TRBJ2-5,TRBV27,.,TGTGCCAGCAGGGCTCATGTGAGGGGGGAGACCCAGTACTTC,CASRAHVRGETQYF
.,TRBJ2-7,TRBV19,.,TGTGCCAGTAGTGTCCTCCGGGACACGGTCTACGAGCAGTACTTC,CASSVLRDTVYEQYF
.,TRBJ1-4,TRBV6-6,.,TGTGCCAGCAGTTACTCTTCAACAGGGTGGGGTGAAAAACTGTTTTTT,CASSYSSTGWGEKLFF
TRBD1,TRBJ1-2,TRBV27,.,TGTGCCAGCAGTTTGGGACAGCTTTATGGCTACACCTTC,CASSLGQLYGYTF
.,TRBJ2-5,TRBV3-1/TRBV3-2,.,TGTGCCAGCAGCCGAGGAGAGACGAGAGAGACCCAGTACTTC,CASSRGETRETQYF
.,TRBJ1-1,TRBV7-9,.,TGTGCCAGCAGCTTAGTTGCAAGCTATTTAGTAGGGGAGGAAGCTTTCTTT,CASSLVASYLVGEEAFF
.,TRBJ2-3,TRBV29-1,.,TGCAGCGGGGGCGGGTCGGCCCTGGTGGGAAGGCAGTATTTT,CSGGGSALVGRQYF
.,TRBJ2-7,TRBV5-1,once,TGCGCCAGCAGGACCAGGGTTGGGGACGAGCAGTACTTC,CASRTRVGDEQYF
.,TRBJ2-4,TRBV21-1,.,TGTGCCAGCACCCCAGCGGGAGAAGTGGGGCTAGCCAAAAACATTCAGTACTTC,CASTPAGEVGLAKNIQYF
.,TRBJ1-2,TRBV28,.,TGTGCCAGCACACCAGGGACGTCGGGCTATGGCTACACCTTC,CASTPGTSGYGYTF
.,TRBJ1-1,TRBV10-3,once,TGTGCCATCTTTAGTGGTGAGAACACTGAAGCTTTCTTT,CAIFSGENTEAFF
.,TRBJ1-2,TRBV5-5,.,TGTGCCAGCAGCTTGGCCCCCTATGGCTACACCTTC,CASSLAPYGYTF
.,TRBJ2-5,TRBV9,.,TGTGCCAGCAGCGTAGATGATGGGATACGGGAGACCCAGTACTTC,CASSVDDGIRETQYF
.,TRBJ1-1,TRBV19,.,TGTGCCAGTAGTCAGCTGAAGAGAGGCGCTGAAGCTTTCTTT,CASSQLKRGAEAFF
.,TRBJ2-1,TRBV10-3,.,TGTGCCATCAGTGAGTCGGGCGGGAACAATGAGCAGTTCTTC,CAISESGGNNEQFF
.,TRBJ2-1,TRBV7-8,.,TGTGCCAGCAGCTTAGTAGGGTTTGAGCAGTTCTTC,CASSLVGFEQFF
TRBD1,TRBJ1-2,TRBV27,.,TGTGCCAGCAGTTTATATGGGGGACAGGGCGGAGGCTACACCTTC,CASSLYGGQGGGYTF
TRBD1,TRBJ1-1,TRBV11-1,.,TGTGCCAGCAGCCCCTCGACAGGGGGGAGGACTGAAGCTTTCTTT,CASSPSTGGRTEAFF
TRBD1,TRBJ1-5,TRBV6-5,.,TGTGCCAGCAAGGGACAGGGGAGTCAGCCCCAGCATTTT,CASKGQGSQPQHF
.,TRBJ1-4,TRBV6-5,.,TGTGCCAGCAGGTCTCGGGGGACGACTAATGAAAAACTGTTTTTT,CASRSRGTTNEKLFF
.,TRBJ1-4,TRBV2,.,TGTGCCAGCAGCGGCCGTCCGGTGTCAACTAATGAAAAACTGTTTTTT,CASSGRPVSTNEKLFF
.,TRBJ2-5,TRBV18,few,TGTGCCAGCTCACGCGAAATCCAAGAGACCCAGTACTTC,CASSREIQETQYF
.,TRBJ2-1,TRBV20-1,.,TGCAGTGCTAGTAATCTCCAGGGAGGAGGAGAGCAGTTCTTC,CSASNLQGGGEQFF
.,TRBJ2-1,TRBV4-1,.,TGCGCCAGCAGCCAAGATTTCCTCACCGAAGCCTCTTCCTACAATGAGCAGTTCTTC,CASSQDFLTEASSYNEQFF
.,TRBJ2-7,TRBV18,.,TGTGCCAGCTCACCACCGCAGAGACAACGCTCCTACGAGCAGTACTTC,CASSPPQRQRSYEQYF
.,TRBJ1-2,TRBV14,once,TGTGCCAGCAGCCCCTCTCAGGGAATCTATGGCTACACCTTC,CASSPSQGIYGYTF
.,TRBJ1-1,TRBV3-1/TRBV3-2,.,TGTGCCAGCAGCGCTGTGGGTGGGGGCACTGAAGCTTTCTTT,CASSAVGGGTEAFF
TRBD1,TRBJ1-1,TRBV7-8,.,TGTGCCAGCAGCCCATTCCCGGGACAGGGCCTAGGGAGGATGAACACTGAAGCTTTCTTT,CASSPFPGQGLGRMNTEAFF
.,TRBJ2-7,TRBV5-5,.,TGTGCCAGCAGCAAGGACGGGAAGTCCTACGAGCAGTACTTC,CASSKDGKSYEQYF
TRBD2,TRBJ2-5,TRBV5-1,.,TGCGCCAGCAGCCCGGGGACTAGCCGACAGACCCAGTACTTC,CASSPGTSRQTQYF
.,TRBJ2-1,TRBV7-6,few,TGTGCCAGCAGCCCTACCGGGAGCCCCCTCAATGAGCAGTTCTTC,CASSPTGSPLNEQFF
.,TRBJ1-4,TRBV6-1,.,TGTGCCAGCAGTGATTCAGGGGAAAGTGAAAAACTGTTTTTT,CASSDSGESEKLFF
.,TRBJ2-3,TRBV5-1,.,TGCGCCAGCAGCTTTAGGACATCCGCAGATACGCAGTATTTT,CASSFRTSADTQYF
.,TRBJ1-6,TRBV6-5,.,TGTGCCAGCATGAGGAGCTCCTATAATTCACCCCTCCACTTT,CASMRSSYNSPLHF
TRBD2,TRBJ2-1,TRBV19,few,TGTGCCAGTAGTATCAGCGGGGCCTACAATGAGCAGTTCTTC,CASSISGAYNEQFF